These T cell receptor beta chains were read from a single sample in a study of CD8 T cells in Susac syndrome. TCRdb used MiXCR to reprocess the immunoSEQ multiplex PCR reads, holding one entry per CDR3 protein. The sample shows 250,000 to 300,000 distinct CDR3 sequences, approximately 91% of them seen only once. Sequences were obtained from CD8+ T cells from PBMCs. The origin of the receptors is a human donor with multiple sclerosis. CDR3s include the opening cysteine and the closing phenylalanine or tryptophan. Each record gives: V gene, J gene, CDR3 protein.

TRBV4-3,TRBJ2-7,CASSHARGLDYEQYF
TRBV28,TRBJ2-1,CASSLKGGPYNEQFF
TRBV4-3,TRBJ2-7,CASSNGGEGTYEQYF
TRBV27,TRBJ2-3,CASSRGGGEGVDTQYF
TRBV7-6,TRBJ2-5,CASTLGRGGQETQYF
TRBV28,TRBJ1-5,CANGQTYQPQHF
TRBV13,TRBJ1-1,CASSFGHRGLNTEAFF
TRBV25-1,TRBJ2-6,CASSGTGAAGANVLTF
TRBV4-2,TRBJ2-1,CASSHAGGANEQFF
TRBV7-9,TRBJ2-7,CASGLLAYEQYF
TRBV2,TRBJ2-7,CASWLSPRSYEQYF
TRBV4-3,TRBJ2-1,CASSQDYLGTYPFNEQFF
TRBV30,TRBJ2-1,CAWTSGYNEQFF
TRBV20-1,TRBJ2-3,CSAGDSTPSTDTQYF
TRBV12-3/TRBV12-4,TRBJ2-3,CASSFQLRTDTQYF
TRBV28,TRBJ2-7,CASSFPSGYEQYF
TRBV11-2,TRBJ2-7,CASSWGQGGYEQYF
TRBV7-9,TRBJ2-7,CASSQHGAGIGSEQYF
TRBV10-3,TRBJ2-2,CATAELNTGELFF
TRBV12-3/TRBV12-4,TRBJ2-2,CASSLGPAGELFF
TRBV27,TRBJ1-2,CASSFGQGSDYGYTF
TRBV4-3,TRBJ1-6,CASSQGRTTYNSPLHF
TRBV5-5,TRBJ1-1,CASVPGAGRGNTEAFF
TRBV7-3,TRBJ2-3,CASSLKTSDTQYF
TRBV19,TRBJ2-3,CASSLITRGSTDTQYF
TRBV4-2,TRBJ2-5,CASSQSAVRRETQYF
TRBV4-1,TRBJ2-7,CASSPGVPRGLPYEQYF
TRBV13,TRBJ1-6,CASSHDTSPLHF
TRBV20-1,TRBJ2-1,CSAPKDGEENEQFF
TRBV21-1,TRBJ1-5,CASSKGGYSNQPQHF
TRBV29-1,TRBJ2-1,CSVEQGDREDNEQFF
TRBV29-1,TRBJ2-7,CSVGLSTYEQYF
TRBV29-1,TRBJ1-2,CSFAGALSF
TRBV4-3,TRBJ2-6,CASSQDSFDLNNVLTF
TRBV20-1,TRBJ2-3,CSGRDLIYAVRTDTQYF
TRBV5-4,TRBJ2-2,CASSLMRTGVLGTGELFF
TRBV7-9,TRBJ1-1,CASSPQTEATEAFF
TRBV15,TRBJ2-5,CATSSVTTDTQYF
TRBV12-3/TRBV12-4,TRBJ1-6,CASGWTENSPLHF
TRBV13,TRBJ1-6,CASSLGGDRPNSPLHF
TRBV6-5,TRBJ2-3,CASSRGAGQYF
TRBV28,TRBJ2-1,CASRSGTASYNEQFF
TRBV29-1,TRBJ2-5,CSGEGETQYF
TRBV7-2,TRBJ2-7,CASSLIAGSYEQYF
TRBV6-2/TRBV6-3,TRBJ2-1,CASSLGLRGPYNEQFF
TRBV19,TRBJ1-5,CASSIAGVGTGRSFKPQHF
TRBV19,TRBJ2-3,CASSMGGGSTDTQYF
TRBV18,TRBJ2-1,CASSPPTAGWVYNEQFF
TRBV27,TRBJ2-7,CASAGLAEYEQYF